The present T cell receptor (beta chain) was sequenced within a study of blood T cells in healthy people across ages. The ends lost 2 bases at V and 5 bases at J; junction bases unmatched: 0. The CDR3 has 13 amino acids. From germline, CDR1 is MNHEY and CDR2 SVGAGI. PCR was performed a second time for about 6 to 12 cycles using a sample-barcoded 5' primer and a J-beta primer mix. TCRdb recomputed calls from the 5' RACE reads with MiXCR, one row per CDR3 protein. This sample yields about 1.4 million distinct CDR3 sequences, of which 55% to 75% are seen a single time; about 6.7% belongs to the top ten. This clonotype was counted between two and nine times.

The V call is TRBV6-5, the J call TRBJ2-1; TRBD2 aligns across 7 bases. The sequenced material came from blood. The clonotype originates from a young man in good health. CDR3 in DNA: TGTGCCAGCAGTTACGGGACTAACAATGAGCAGTTCTTC. As protein: CASSYGTNNEQFF.